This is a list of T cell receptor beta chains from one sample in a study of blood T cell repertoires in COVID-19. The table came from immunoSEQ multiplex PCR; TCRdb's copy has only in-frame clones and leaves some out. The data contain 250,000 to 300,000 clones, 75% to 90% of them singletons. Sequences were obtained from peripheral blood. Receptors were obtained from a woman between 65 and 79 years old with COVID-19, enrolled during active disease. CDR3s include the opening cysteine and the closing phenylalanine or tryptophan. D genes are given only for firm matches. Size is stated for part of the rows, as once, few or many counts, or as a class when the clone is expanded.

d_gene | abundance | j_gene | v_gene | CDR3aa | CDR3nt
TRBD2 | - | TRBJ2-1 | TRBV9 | CASSVVGGGSYNEQFF | TGTGCCAGCAGCGTAGTGGGCGGGGGCTCCTACAATGAGCAGTTCTTC
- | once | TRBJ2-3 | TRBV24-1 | CATRGAGSTDTQYF | TGTGCCACCAGGGGGGCAGGATCCACAGATACGCAGTATTTT
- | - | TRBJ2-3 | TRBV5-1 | CASSLYPQKSDTQYF | TGCGCCAGCAGCTTGTACCCACAGAAATCAGATACGCAGTATTTT
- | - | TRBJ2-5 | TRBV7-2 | CASSLEIVWETQYF | TGTGCCAGCAGCTTAGAAATAGTCTGGGAGACCCAGTACTTC
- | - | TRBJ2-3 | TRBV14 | CASSQDFQGKDTQYF | TGTGCCAGCAGCCAAGATTTCCAGGGTAAAGATACGCAGTATTTT
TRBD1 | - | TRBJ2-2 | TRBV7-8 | CASSWGQGDTGELFF | TGTGCCAGCAGCTGGGGACAGGGGGATACCGGGGAGCTGTTTTTT
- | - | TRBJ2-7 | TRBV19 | CASSPRLAGLSYEQYF | TGTGCCAGTAGTCCCCGTCTAGCCGGACTAAGCTACGAGCAGTACTTC
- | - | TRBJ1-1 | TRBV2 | CASNGGAGTEAFF | TGTGCCAGCAATGGGGGCGCGGGCACTGAAGCTTTCTTT
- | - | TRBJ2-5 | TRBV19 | CASSFGHLGETQYF | TGTGCCAGTAGTTTCGGACACCTGGGGGAGACCCAGTACTTC
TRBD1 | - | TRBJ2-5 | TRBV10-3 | CAISEGRGMETQYF | TGTGCCATCAGTGAGGGCAGGGGGATGGAGACCCAGTACTTC
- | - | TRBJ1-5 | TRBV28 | CASSPRELISNQPQHF | TGTGCCAGCAGCCCGAGGGAGCTAATTAGCAATCAGCCCCAGCATTTT
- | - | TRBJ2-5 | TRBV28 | CASRRKAGGYQETQYF | TGTGCCAGCAGGAGGAAGGCAGGGGGGTACCAAGAGACCCAGTACTTC
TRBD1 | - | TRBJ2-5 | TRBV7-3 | CASSLGTGETQYF | TGTGCCAGCAGCTTAGGGACAGGGGAGACCCAGTACTTC
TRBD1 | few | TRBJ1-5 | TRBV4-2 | CASSPFGQGILGNQPQHF | TGTGCCAGCAGCCCCTTCGGACAGGGGATACTTGGCAATCAGCCCCAGCATTTT
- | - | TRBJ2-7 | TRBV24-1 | CATSDGGLDEQYF | TGTGCCACCAGTGATGGGGGCCTGGACGAGCAGTACTTC
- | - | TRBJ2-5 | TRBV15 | CATSGGFGETQYF | TGTGCCACCAGCGGCGGGTTCGGGGAGACCCAGTACTTC
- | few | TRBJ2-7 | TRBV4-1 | CASSQVPPGNEQYF | TGCGCCAGCAGCCAAGTCCCCCCCGGGAACGAGCAGTACTTC
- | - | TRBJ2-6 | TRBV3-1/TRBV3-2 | CASSHGDSAHSGANVLTF | TGTGCCAGCAGCCATGGTGACAGTGCCCACTCTGGGGCCAACGTCCTGACTTTC
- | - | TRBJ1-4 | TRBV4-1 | CASRLLGTSNEKLFF | TGCGCCAGCAGGCTATTAGGGACATCTAATGAAAAACTGTTTTTT
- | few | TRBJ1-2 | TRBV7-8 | CASSLIQGRNGYTF | TGTGCCAGCAGCTTGATACAGGGCAGGAATGGCTACACCTTC
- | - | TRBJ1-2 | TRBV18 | CASSPALGAF | TGTGCCAGCTCACCCGCTTTAGGGGCTTTC
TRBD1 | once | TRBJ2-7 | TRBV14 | CASSRYRDRADEQYF | TGTGCCAGCAGCCGATACCGGGACAGGGCGGACGAGCAGTACTTC
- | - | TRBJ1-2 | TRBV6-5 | CASGRDIYGYTF | TGTGCCAGCGGAAGGGACATCTATGGCTACACCTTC
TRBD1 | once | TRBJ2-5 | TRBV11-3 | CASSSATGQGWGQETQYF | TGTGCCAGCAGCTCCGCAACGGGACAGGGTTGGGGGCAAGAGACCCAGTACTTC
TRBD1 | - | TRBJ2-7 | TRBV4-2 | CASSPSGTETYEQYF | TGTGCCAGCAGCCCCTCCGGGACAGAAACCTACGAGCAGTACTTC
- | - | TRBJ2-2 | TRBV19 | CASSIAGSHNTGELFF | TGTGCCAGTAGTATAGCCGGGAGTCACAACACCGGGGAGCTGTTTTTT
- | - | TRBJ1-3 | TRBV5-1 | CASSLAANSGNTIYF | TGCGCCAGCAGCTTGGCAGCGAACTCTGGAAACACCATATATTTT
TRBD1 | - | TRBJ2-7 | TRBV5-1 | CASRSRQGSYEQYF | TGCGCCAGCCGAAGTAGACAGGGATCCTACGAGCAGTACTTC
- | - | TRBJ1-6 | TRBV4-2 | CASSHFDSPLHF | TGTGCCAGCAGCCATTTCGATTCACCCCTCCACTTT
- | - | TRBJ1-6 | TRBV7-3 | CASSLTGPGTYNSPLHF | TGTGCCAGCAGCTTAACGGGCCCCGGGACATATAATTCACCCCTCCACTTT
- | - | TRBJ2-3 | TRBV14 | CASSQGTVTDTQYF | TGTGCCAGCAGCCAAGGGACAGTCACAGATACGCAGTATTTT
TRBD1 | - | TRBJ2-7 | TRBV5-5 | CASSSGGGTGVPYEQYF | TGTGCCAGCAGCTCAGGGGGTGGTACAGGCGTACCCTACGAGCAGTACTTC
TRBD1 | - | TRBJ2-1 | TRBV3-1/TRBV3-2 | CASSLRQGGSDEQFF | TGTGCCAGCAGCCTAAGACAGGGGGGTAGCGATGAGCAGTTCTTC
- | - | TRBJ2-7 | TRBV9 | CASSVGQSSYEQYF | TGTGCCAGCAGCGTAGGACAGTCTAGTTACGAGCAGTACTTC
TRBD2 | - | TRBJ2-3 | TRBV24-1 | CATSDPSGRYMDTQYF | TGTGCCACCAGTGACCCTAGCGGGAGATACATGGATACGCAGTATTTT
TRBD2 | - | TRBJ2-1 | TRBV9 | CASSVGVAGADEQFF | TGTGCCAGCAGCGTAGGCGTAGCGGGAGCGGATGAGCAGTTCTTC
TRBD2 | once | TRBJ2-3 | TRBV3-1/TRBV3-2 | CASSRTIAGAPDTQYF | TGTGCCAGCAGCCGGACCATAGCGGGAGCGCCAGATACGCAGTATTTT
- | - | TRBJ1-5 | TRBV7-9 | CASSLSTDSLYQPQHF | TGTGCCAGCAGCTTATCTACCGACAGCCTTTATCAGCCCCAGCATTTT
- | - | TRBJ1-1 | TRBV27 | CASSLSGLGGNTEAFF | TGTGCCAGCAGTTTATCCGGTTTGGGGGGGAACACTGAAGCTTTCTTT
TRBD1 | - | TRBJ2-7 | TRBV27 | CASSLGQGYSEQYF | TGTGCCAGCAGTTTAGGACAGGGGTATAGCGAGCAGTACTTC
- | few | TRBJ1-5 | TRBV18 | CASSPTGTLTNQPQHF | TGTGCCAGCTCACCAACCGGGACACTGACCAATCAGCCCCAGCATTTT
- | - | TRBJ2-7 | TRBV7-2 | CASSFDYSYEQYF | TGTGCCAGCAGCTTCGACTACTCCTACGAGCAGTACTTC
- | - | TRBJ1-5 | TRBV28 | CASSLSLRAHSNQPQHF | TGTGCCAGCAGTTTATCCCTCAGGGCGCATAGCAATCAGCCCCAGCATTTT
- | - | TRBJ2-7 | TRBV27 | CASAETESSYEQYF | TGTGCCAGCGCAGAAACCGAAAGCTCCTACGAGCAGTACTTC
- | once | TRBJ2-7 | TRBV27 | CASSRGGGEQYF | TGTGCCAGCAGTCGAGGGGGGGGCGAGCAGTACTTC
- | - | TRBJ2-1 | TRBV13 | CASSLGIWWESSYNEQFF | TGTGCCAGCAGCTTAGGCATTTGGTGGGAGAGCTCCTACAATGAGCAGTTCTTC
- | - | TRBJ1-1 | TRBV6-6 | CASRERTDNTEAFF | TGTGCCAGCAGGGAACGGACAGATAACACTGAAGCTTTCTTT
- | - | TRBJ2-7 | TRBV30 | CAWTPGQGPYEQYF | TGTGCCTGGACCCCGGGACAAGGACCCTACGAGCAGTACTTC
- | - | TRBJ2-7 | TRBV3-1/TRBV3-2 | CASSQDRELKYEQYF | TGTGCCAGCAGCCAAGATCGAGAACTGAAGTACGAGCAGTACTTC
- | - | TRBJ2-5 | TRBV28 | CASSLFTGGVETQYF | TGTGCCAGCAGTTTATTCACAGGGGGGGTAGAGACCCAGTACTTC
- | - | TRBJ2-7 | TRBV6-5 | CASSPQGQSYEQYF | TGTGCCAGCAGTCCACAGGGACAATCCTACGAGCAGTACTTC
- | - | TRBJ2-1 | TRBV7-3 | CASSRGRNNEQFF | TGTGCCAGCTCCCGGGGGAGGAACAATGAGCAGTTCTTC
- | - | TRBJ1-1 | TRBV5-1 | CASERGRGTEAFF | TGCGCCAGCGAAAGAGGGCGGGGCACTGAAGCTTTCTTT
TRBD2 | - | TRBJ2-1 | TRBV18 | CASSPPNSGLAGEQFF | TGTGCCAGCTCACCACCAAATAGCGGGCTGGCGGGTGAGCAGTTCTTC
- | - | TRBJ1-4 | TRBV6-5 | CASSLRGATNEKLFF | TGTGCCAGCAGTCTCCGGGGGGCAACTAATGAAAAACTGTTTTTT
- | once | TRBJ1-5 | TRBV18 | CASSPGANQPQHF | TGTGCCAGCTCACCGGGGGCAAATCAGCCCCAGCATTTT
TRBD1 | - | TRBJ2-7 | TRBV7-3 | CASSPTGDPSGEQYF | TGTGCCAGCAGCCCGACAGGGGATCCCTCGGGTGAGCAGTACTTC
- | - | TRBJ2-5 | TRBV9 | CASTSGVEETQYF | TGTGCCAGCACTTCGGGAGTCGAGGAGACCCAGTACTTC